The 32 T cell receptor beta chains below come from one sample, sequenced in a study of blood T cells in healthy people across ages (dated by TCRdb to about 2015). Receptors were amplified or captured by 5' RACE. Instrument used: Illumina HiSeq 2500. The second PCR ran for about 7 to 11 cycles and used a J-beta primer mix along with a sample-barcoded 5' primer. TCRdb trimmed the raw reads at Q25, called clones with MiXCR and kept productive beta chains. All rows with the same CDR3 protein become a single entry with the most common DNA and genes. The sample table lists fewer than 950,000 distinct CDR3 sequences, under 40% of them with a count of one. Around 13% of the sample lies in the top ten. Sequencing used blood. The receptors come from a man between 18 and 35 years old in good health.

The chain employs TRBV5-6 and TRBJ2-1; 9 bases line up with TRBD2. V lost 2 bases to trimming and J lost 10 bases; unmatched junction nucleotides: 13. The CDR3 has 16 residues. Germline CDR1 SGHDT, CDR2 YYEEEE. CDR3 in DNA: TGTGCCAGCAGCTTTCGTGGCGGGGGGGTTTGGAGCGAGCAGTTCTTC. As protein: CASSFRGGGVWSEQFF.

This clonotype was counted many times. The rearrangement uses TRBV25-1 and TRBJ2-5; 7 bases are a match to TRBD1. CDR1 is MGHDK, CDR2 SYGVNS, per germline. Trimming removed 3 bases from V and 0 bases from J; junction bases left unmatched: 1. The length of the CDR3 is 14 residues. CDR3 region: CASSERGHQETQYF. The CDR3 coding sequence is TGTGCCAGCAGTGAGAGGGGGCACCAAGAGACCCAGTACTTC.

As to this clonotype: The junction differs from germline at one of its ends, possibly a read error. The chain uses TRBV12-3 or TRBV12-4 and TRBJ2-2; the match to TRBD2 covers 7 bases. This CDR3 comprises 12 residues. CDR3 nucleotides: TGCGCCAGCAGCCTGACCGCGGGGGAACTGTTTTTT. It specifies CASSLTAGELFF.

The chain combines TRBV12-3 or TRBV12-4 with TRBJ2-1; D remains unclear. CDR3 length: 13 amino acids. The V gene lost 5 bases and the J gene lost 3 bases, with 8 bases spanning the gap. CDR3 sequence: CASSVLIYNEQFF. Here the CDR3 DNA reads TGTGCCAGCAGTGTATTAATCTACAATGAGCAGTTCTTC.

This clonotype has just a few counts. The rearrangement joins TRBV6-6 to TRBJ2-5, with D perhaps given as TRBD1 or TRBD2 (5 bases each). Germline CDR1 is MNHNY and CDR2 is SVGAGI (reference sequence). Trimming took off 5 bases at V and 5 bases at J, with 15 bases between the two ends. The CDR3 covers 14 residues. The chain's CDR3 is CASSPRDDLETQYF. The CDR3 DNA follows: TGTGCCAGCAGTCCGAGGGACGACTTGGAGACCCAGTACTTC.

The CDR3 bases are TGTGCCAGCAGCCCCGCCCGCTGGAACACTGAAGCTTTCTTT. It specifies CASSPARWNTEAFF. The chain recombines TRBV2 with TRBJ1-1; D not resolved. V lost 6 bases and J lost 1, with 12 bases in between. In germline, CDR1 is SNHLY, CDR2 FYNNEI. The CDR3 covers 14 residues.

To note about this clonotype: A much more abundant neighbour one base away suggests this may be a read error. This chain links TRBV10-3 with TRBJ2-5, with 7 positions matching TRBD1. CDR3 length: 12 amino acids. V dropped 11 bases and J dropped 11; count of bases not matched to a gene: 14. The germline CDR1 and CDR2 sequences are ENHRY and SYGVKD. CDR3 amino acids: CASTDRSYGQYF. CDR3 nucleotides: TGTGCCTCAACGGACAGGTCCTACGGGCAGTACTTC.

The sample holds a few counts of this clonotype. V and J are TRBV12-3 or TRBV12-4 and TRBJ1-2, with a possible D match to TRBD1 (5 bases). The CDR3 spans 13 residues. Trimming took off 3 bases at V and 7 bases at J, with 12 bases between the two ends. The CDR3 spells CASSFLREAGYTF. The CDR3 bases are TGTGCCAGCAGTTTTCTCAGGGAGGCTGGCTACACCTTC.

This clonotype showed up many times. The rearrangement links TRBV10-3 to TRBJ1-2; TRBD1 might be the D (5 bases). The germline V gene encodes CDR1 ENHRY and CDR2 SYGVKD. This CDR3 region has 14 residues. The ends were cut back, 3 bases at V and 2 bases at J, with 10 bases in the middle. The chain's CDR3 is CAISDGGQNYGYTF. The CDR3 region has the DNA TGTGCCATCAGTGATGGGGGTCAGAACTATGGCTACACCTTC.

This clonotype was detected a few times. The chain is built from TRBV9 and TRBJ2-5; D is possibly TRBD1 (5 bases). Germline V gene data show CDR1 as SGDLS and CDR2 as YYNGEE. Trimming took 3 bases from V and 3 from J, leaving 9 bases between them. This CDR3 has 13 residues. The CDR3 DNA is TGTGCCAGCAGCGCAGGCAGGGAAGAGACCCAGTACTTC. Its translation: CASSAGREETQYF.

The table lists this clonotype with a few counts. V gene TRBV7-6 combines with J gene TRBJ2-5; D not certain. Trimming took off 6 bases at V and 1 base at J, with 18 bases between the two ends. The CDR3 covers 16 residues. Germline V lookup: CDR1 SGHVS, CDR2 FNYEAQ. CDR3 sequence reads: CASRALAGESQETQYF. CDR3 bases: TGTGCCAGCAGAGCCCTGGCAGGTGAATCCCAAGAGACCCAGTACTTC.

A few counts support this clonotype. The chain links TRBV12-3 or TRBV12-4 to TRBJ1-2; no clear D. The CDR3 loop spans 11 amino acids. The V end was cut by 4 bases, the J end by 8 bases, with 8 bases between. CDR3 protein: CASSSFVGYTF. As DNA, the CDR3 is TGTGCCAGCAGTTCTTTTGTCGGCTACACCTTC.

The genes are TRBV29-1 and TRBJ2-1; D perhaps matches TRBD2 (5 bases). The CDR3 is made up of 12 amino acids. Germline values: CDR1 SQVTM, CDR2 ANQGSEA. The chain's CDR3 is CSQRGAAGEQFF. CDR3 bases: TGCAGTCAACGGGGTGCGGCGGGTGAGCAGTTCTTC.

Concerning this clonotype itself: This could be a read error, since a much larger clone is one nucleotide away. This likely comes from a read error, as the CDR3 has no conserved phenylalanine or tryptophan at its end. The chain carries TRBV29-1 and TRBJ2-1; D may correspond to TRBD1 or TRBD2 (5 bases each). Trimming pared 1 base from V and 10 bases from J, leaving 17 bases between. Germline V CDR1 and CDR2: SQVTM, ANQGSEA. CDR3 size: 14 residues. The CDR3 sequence is CSVEAGDPSWEQFL. The CDR3 DNA reads as TGCAGCGTTGAAGCCGGGGACCCATCTTGGGAGCAGTTCCTC.

This clonotype came up a few times. The gene calls are TRBV20-1 and TRBJ1-5, with D unclear. Germline values: CDR1 DFQATT, CDR2 SNEGSKA (reference sequence). This CDR3 is built from 17 residues. V lost 0 bases to trimming and J lost 1 base, with 16 bases between them. The CDR3 spells CSARDMRYVGSNQPQHF. CDR3 DNA sequence: TGCAGTGCTAGAGATATGCGATATGTGGGAAGCAATCAGCCCCAGCATTTT.

This CDR3 is CASSLVASVPSTDTQYF. The CDR3 DNA sequence: TGTGCCAGCAGCTTAGTAGCTAGCGTCCCTAGCACAGATACGCAGTATTTT. The rearrangement joins TRBV7-2 to TRBJ2-3, with D possibly TRBD2 on 6 matching bases. CDR1 is SGHTA, CDR2 FQGNSA, per germline. V was trimmed by 1 base and J by 0 bases, leaving 14 bases between them. This CDR3 is 17 amino acids long.

This clonotype has at least ten counts. CDR3 in DNA: TGTGCCAGCAGCTTAGATCTGCAGGGTCCCTACGAGCAGTACTTC. It specifies CASSLDLQGPYEQYF. The genes are TRBV11-2 and TRBJ2-7, with TRBD1 as a possible D gene (5 bases). V lost 0 bases and J 2 bases, leaving 11 bases between the germline ends. The CDR3 consists of 15 residues. The V gene's germline CDR1 is SGHAT and CDR2 FQNNGV.

Turning to this clonotype: The junction and the germline gene differ at one end; a read error may be behind it. The rearrangement joins TRBV20-1 to TRBJ2-7; D gene unclear. The CDR3 runs to 13 residues. Germline assignment: CDR1 DFQATT and CDR2 SNEGSKA (reference sequence). The chain's CDR3 is CGASPGRNYEQYF. In DNA form, the CDR3 reads TGCGGTGCTAGTCCTGGTCGCAACTACGAGCAGTACTTC.

V and J are TRBV2 and TRBJ1-4; 8 bases fit TRBD1. Trimming at V came to 6 bases and at J to 2 bases, leaving 5 bases not matched to a gene. CDR1 is SNHLY and CDR2 is FYNNEI in the germline V gene. The CDR3 spans 15 residues. CDR3 amino acids: CASSHRGRTNEKLFF. Here the CDR3 DNA reads TGTGCCAGCAGCCACAGGGGGAGGACTAATGAAAAACTGTTTTTT.

The J gene is TRBJ1-2, the V gene TRBV7-9, with unresolved D. The CDR3 runs to 14 residues. Trimming stripped 0 bases from V and 2 bases from J, with 7 bases between. Germline CDR1 is SEHNR and CDR2 is FQNEAQ (reference sequence). The chain's CDR3 is CASSLAKINYGYTF. The CDR3 DNA is TGTGCCAGCAGCTTAGCTAAAATAAACTATGGCTACACCTTC.

This chain uses TRBV15 with TRBJ2-1; D may match TRBD1 or TRBD2 (5 bases each). Germline V gene lookup returns CDR1 LNHNV and CDR2 YYDKDF (reference sequence). The CDR3 contains 14 residues. Between the trimmed V and J ends, which lost 0 bases and 5 bases, there was a span of 8 bases. For the CDR3, the DNA is TGTGCCACCAGCAGAGAACGGGGCCACAATGAGCAGTTCTTC. This gives the protein CATSRERGHNEQFF.

The rearrangement links TRBV20-1 to TRBJ1-1; D remains ambiguous. In germline, CDR1 is DFQATT, CDR2 SNEGSKA (reference sequence). V lost 5 bases, J lost 0 bases, and 10 bases lay in between. The CDR3 totals 13 residues. This CDR3 is CSASLNLNTEAFF. The CDR3 DNA reads as TGCAGTGCTTCCCTTAACTTGAACACTGAAGCTTTCTTT.

This clonotype has only a few counts. The chain is built from TRBV7-9 and TRBJ1-2; a possible D gene is TRBD1 (5 bases). This CDR3 region has 15 residues. Germline loops: CDR1 SEHNR, CDR2 FQNEAQ (reference sequence). The ends were cut back, 3 bases at V and 0 bases at J, with 11 bases in the middle. The CDR3 is CASSFRDGANYGYTF. The CDR3 nucleotides read TGTGCCAGCAGCTTCCGGGACGGAGCTAACTATGGCTACACCTTC.

V is TRBV25-1 and J is TRBJ2-1; 8 nucleotides line up with TRBD1. The germline CDR1 and CDR2 sequences are MGHDK and SYGVNS. The junction had 10 bases not matched to a gene; V was cut back by 6 bases and J by 9 bases. The CDR3 sequence is 14 residues long. CDR3 nucleotides: TGTGCCAGCAGGCACGGGACAGGTTTTCCTGAGCAGTTCTTC. Translating gives CASRHGTGFPEQFF.

At least ten counts were recorded for this clonotype. DNA of the CDR3: TGTGCCAGCAGCTCTTATGCGCAGGGGTCTTATGAGGTGGATGAGCAGTTCTTC. Amino acids: CASSSYAQGSYEVDEQFF. This chain connects TRBV7-2 to TRBJ2-1, with a possible D match to TRBD1 (6 bases). The length of the CDR3 is 18 residues. Trimming removed 4 bases at V and 8 bases at J, with 27 bases between. CDR1 is SGHTA and CDR2 is FQGNSA in the germline V gene.

The chain links TRBV2 to TRBJ2-1; D is unresolved. This CDR3 is 12 amino acids long. Germline CDR1 reads SNHLY; CDR2 reads FYNNEI. With 5 bases removed from V and 8 bases from J, the gap between germline ends came to 10 bases. The CDR3 DNA sequence: TGTGCCAGCAGTCCTCGTCCGGATGAGCAGTTCTTC. Protein product: CASSPRPDEQFF.

This clonotype was detected a few times. The gene calls are TRBV20-1 and TRBJ2-1, with a tentative D call TRBD1 (6 bases). Trimming left V 7 bases short and J 2 bases short, with 15 bases between. The germline V gene encodes CDR1 DFQATT and CDR2 SNEGSKA (reference sequence). This CDR3 has 14 residues. This CDR3 reads CSGGPGQAYNEQFF. As DNA, the CDR3 is TGCAGTGGGGGCCCGGGACAAGCCTACAATGAGCAGTTCTTC.

This clonotype was counted between two and nine times. This chain connects TRBV20-1 to TRBJ1-4, with TRBD1 matching 7 bases. V lost 1 base, J lost 5 bases, and 1 base stayed unmatched. This CDR3 contains 13 residues. Germline V gives CDR1 DFQATT, CDR2 SNEGSKA (reference sequence). DNA for the CDR3: TGCAGTGCTAGAGTGACAGGGAATGAAAAACTGTTTTTT. It specifies CSARVTGNEKLFF.

This rearrangement joins TRBV3-1 to TRBJ2-1; a possible D gene is TRBD2 (6 bases). The CDR3 spans 16 residues. In germline, CDR1 is LGHDT, CDR2 YNNKEL (reference sequence). Between the trimmed V and J ends, which lost 0 bases and 6 bases, there was a span of 15 bases. The DNA of the CDR3 is TGTGCCAGCAGCCAAGAAAAAACTAGCCTCACCAATGAGCAGTTCTTC. Amino acid sequence: CASSQEKTSLTNEQFF.

The chain has TRBV4-1 and TRBJ1-5; D unresolved. CDR1 MGHRA and CDR2 YSYEKL come from the germline V gene. V lost 1 base, J lost 5 bases, and 12 bases lay in between. This CDR3 comprises 15 residues. The CDR3 sequence is CASSQGGRTDQPQHF. CDR3 sequence (DNA): TGCGCCAGCAGCCAAGGAGGACGGACGGATCAGCCCCAGCATTTT.

The chain combines TRBV12-3 or TRBV12-4 with TRBJ1-5, with 8 bases lining up with TRBD1. This CDR3 is 17 amino acids long. Losses at the gene ends were 3 bases for V and 6 bases for J; bases not matched to a gene: 13. The CDR3, as DNA: TGTGCCAGCAGTTTTCACCCGGACAGGGCTGGGATTCAGCCCCAGCATTTT. Translation gives CASSFHPDRAGIQPQHF.

This clonotype was seen ten or more times. J is TRBJ2-1 and V is TRBV20-1, with 10 bases lining up with TRBD2. From germline, CDR1 is DFQATT and CDR2 SNEGSKA (reference sequence). CDR3 length: 15 amino acids. Germline trimming cut 3 bases from V and 3 bases from J; bases unmatched to any gene: 5. The CDR3, as DNA: TGCAGTGCTAGGGCCGGGACTAGCGTCTACAATGAGCAGTTCTTC. This codes for CSARAGTSVYNEQFF.